This T cell receptor beta chain emerged from a study of CD8 T cell repertoires and HIV-1 epitope variants. Study at large: Equal numbers of autologous T cell-negative cells presented antigen to enriched T cells. An uncultured baseline aliquot held 1M T cells.

Repertoires were generated with immunoSEQ multiplex PCR, while TCRdb's copy carries only in-frame clones and drops some. Seen here are some 5,100 clones, about 67% observed once, and the top ten hold roughly 42%. This clone was seen only once. Antigen unknown. The sample comprised cultured CD8+ T cells derived from PBMCs. This TCR was recovered from a male donor with HIV.

The CDR3 DNA sequence: TGTGCCAGCAGCACTAGCACCCTGGACAATGAGCAGTTCTTC. Its protein product is CASSTSTLDNEQFF. J is TRBJ2-1 and V is TRBV2; D may be TRBD2 (6 bases). From germline, CDR1 is SNHLY and CDR2 FYNNEI. With 6 bases removed from V and 5 bases from J, the gap between germline ends came to 14 bases. The CDR3 extends over 14 amino acids.